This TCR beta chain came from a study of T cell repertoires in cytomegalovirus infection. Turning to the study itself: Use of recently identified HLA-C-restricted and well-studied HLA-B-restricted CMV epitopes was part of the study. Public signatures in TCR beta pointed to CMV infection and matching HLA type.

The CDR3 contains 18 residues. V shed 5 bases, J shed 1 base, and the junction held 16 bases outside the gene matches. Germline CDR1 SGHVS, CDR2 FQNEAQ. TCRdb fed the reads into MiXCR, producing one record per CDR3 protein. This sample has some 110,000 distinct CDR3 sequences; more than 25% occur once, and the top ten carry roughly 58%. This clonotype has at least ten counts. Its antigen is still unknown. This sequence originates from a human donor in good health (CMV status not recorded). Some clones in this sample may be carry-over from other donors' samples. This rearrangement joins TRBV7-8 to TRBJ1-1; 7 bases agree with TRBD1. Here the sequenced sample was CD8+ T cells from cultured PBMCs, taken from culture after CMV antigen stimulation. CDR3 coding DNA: TGTGCCAGCAGCCCAGCGGGTGGGGGACAGATAAGGAACACTGAAGCTTTCTTT. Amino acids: CASSPAGGGQIRNTEAFF.